This TCR beta chain was captured by sequencing in a study of T cells in tuberculosis. Study in general: CD1B tetramers identified T cells specific for mycobacterial lipid GMM.

Germline lookup yields CDR1 LNHDA and CDR2 SQIVND (reference sequence). The CDR3 loop spans 15 amino acids. V trimming: 5 bases; J trimming: 3 bases; junction bases outside the gene matches: 7. Thawed, overnight-rested PBMC were stained with GMM-loaded CD1B tetramer, viability dye and anti-CD3, then sorted. The CD1B tetramers carried C32 glucose monomycolate purified from Rhodococcus equi. Profiled with immunoSEQ multiplex PCR; TCRdb holds only in-frame clones, not every one. This sample carries about 54,000 clones, 88% of them seen once, and the ten largest clones take roughly a fifth. Sequenced input: CD1b-GMM tetramer-negative cells sorted from PBMCs. This rearrangement joins TRBV19 to TRBJ2-7; 10 bases map to TRBD2. The TCR comes from an adult woman with latent tuberculosis. CDR3: CASSPASGRDYEQYF. The CDR3, as DNA: TGTGCCAGTAGTCCCGCTAGCGGGAGAGACTACGAGCAGTACTTC.